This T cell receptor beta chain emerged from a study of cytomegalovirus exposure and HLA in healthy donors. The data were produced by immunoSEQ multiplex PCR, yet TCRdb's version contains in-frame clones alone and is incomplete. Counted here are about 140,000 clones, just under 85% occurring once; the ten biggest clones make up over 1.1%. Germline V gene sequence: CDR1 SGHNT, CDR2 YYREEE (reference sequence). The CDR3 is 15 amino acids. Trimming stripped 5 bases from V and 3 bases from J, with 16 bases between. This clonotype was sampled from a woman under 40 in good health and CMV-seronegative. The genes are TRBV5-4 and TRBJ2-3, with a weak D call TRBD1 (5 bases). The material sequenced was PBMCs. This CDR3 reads CASSLIYQGTDTQYF. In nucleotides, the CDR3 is TGTGCCAGCAGTCTTATCTATCAGGGAACAGATACGCAGTATTTT.